These 30 T cell receptor beta chains originate from one sample sequenced in a study of shared clonotypes between healthy human individuals. As defined, naive CD8 cells were CD45RO-negative and positively selected for CCR7, with terminally differentiated effector memory CD45RA+ cells excluded. The assay was immunoSEQ multiplex PCR, and TCRdb's table has in-frame clones only and misses some. The table has 550,000 to 600,000 clones, roughly 98% seen once; the top ten hold roughly 0.29%. Sample: naive CD8+ T cells sorted from blood. The receptors here all came from a young man in good health.

V is TRBV28 and J is TRBJ2-3, with 7 bases matching TRBD2. The CDR3 covers 14 residues. CDR1 is MDHEN, CDR2 SYDVKM, per germline. The V gene end was trimmed by 6 bases and the J gene end by 2 bases; junction bases not matched to a gene: 5. DNA of the CDR3: TGTGCCAGCAGCACCGGGACTAACACAGATACGCAGTATTTT. It codes for CASSTGTNTDTQYF.

With regard to this clone: This sample includes further DNA sequences coding for the same CDR3. This rearrangement joins TRBV20-1 to TRBJ2-5; D not resolved. The CDR3 covers 10 residues. V lost 2 bases to trimming and J lost 5 bases, with 3 bases between them. CDR1 and CDR2 from the germline V gene are DFQATT and SNEGSKA (reference sequence). CDR3 in amino acids: CSARRETQYF. CDR3 sequence (DNA): TGCAGTGCTAGAAGGGAGACCCAGTACTTC.

The chain carries TRBV9 and TRBJ1-1; tentatively, D is TRBD1 (6 bases). The CDR3 has 14 amino acids. Germline V gene lookup returns CDR1 SGDLS and CDR2 YYNGEE. V lost 3 bases and J lost 10, with 19 bases in between. CDR3 coding DNA: TGTGCCAGCAGCGAAATAGGACAGCCCACGGGAGCTTTCTTT. Translation: CASSEIGQPTGAFF. Full variable domain (remainder filled in from reference TRBV9 and TRBJ1-1): DSGVTQTPKHLITATGQRVTLRCSPRSGDLSVYWYQQSLDQGLQFLIQYYNGEERAKGNILERFSAQQFPDLHSELNLSSLELGDSALYFCASSEIGQPTGAFFGQGTRLTVV.

This chain joins TRBV9 and TRBJ2-5; 9 bases line up with TRBD2. Unmatched junction bases numbered 17, after V lost 0 bases and J lost 5 bases. This CDR3 is 19 amino acids long. From germline, CDR1 is SGDLS and CDR2 YYNGEE. CDR3 amino acids: CASSVDTRGAREGQETQYF. The CDR3 nucleotides are TGTGCCAGCAGCGTAGATACCCGCGGTGCGCGGGAGGGCCAGGAGACCCAGTACTTC.

This clone has a single count. The rearrangement joins TRBV4-1 to TRBJ1-4; D uncertain. Germline V gene lookup returns CDR1 MGHRA and CDR2 YSYEKL. The CDR3 loop spans 17 amino acids. The ends were cut back, 5 bases at V and 0 bases at J, with 16 bases in the middle. The CDR3, as DNA: TGCGCCAGCAGCGAAAAACCTCACCCTGCAACTAATGAAAAACTGTTTTTT. Translating gives CASSEKPHPATNEKLFF.

J is TRBJ1-1 and V is TRBV9, with D possibly TRBD1 on 5 matching bases. The CDR3 spans 13 residues. V lost 4 bases and J 8 bases, leaving 15 bases between the germline ends. CDR1 SGDLS and CDR2 YYNGEE come from the germline V gene. DNA of the CDR3: TGTGCCAGCAGCCGTGAGCCAGGGACGGAAGCTTTCTTT. This encodes CASSREPGTEAFF.

The chain combines TRBV30 with TRBJ2-2; D gene unclear. Germline CDR1 is GTSNPN and CDR2 is SVGIG (reference sequence). Trimming took off 0 bases at V and 6 bases at J, with 5 bases between the two ends. The CDR3 has 12 residues. CDR3 nucleotide sequence: TGTGCCTGGAGTGTGGGGTCCGGGGAGCTGTTTTTT. It codes for CAWSVGSGELFF.

The chain joins TRBV7-9 to TRBJ2-5; D not resolved. The CDR3 extends over 16 amino acids. Germline V lookup: CDR1 SEHNR, CDR2 FQNEAQ (reference sequence). V lost 5 bases and J lost 3, with 19 bases in between. CDR3 DNA sequence: TGTGCCAGCAGCCTTATTGGGCAAGAAGGTAAAGAGACCCAGTACTTC. It codes for CASSLIGQEGKETQYF.

The chain employs TRBV5-1 and TRBJ1-4; D may be TRBD1 (5 bases). The V and J ends lost 0 bases and 7 bases respectively, with 10 bases between them. Germline V gene lookup returns CDR1 SGHRS and CDR2 YFSETQ. This CDR3 contains 14 residues. The CDR3 DNA reads as TGCGCCAGCAGCTTGGGGCAGGGTCGTGAAAAACTGTTTTTT. It is translated as CASSLGQGREKLFF.

The rearrangement uses TRBV2 and TRBJ1-5; D remains ambiguous. CDR1 and CDR2 (germline): SNHLY, FYNNEI. This CDR3 comprises 14 residues. V was cut by 7 bases and J by 2 bases, with 12 bases left in between. CDR3 sequence (DNA): TGTGCCAGCAAAGGCTCCGAAGGCAATCAGCCCCAGCATTTT. This sequence encodes CASKGSEGNQPQHF.

The chain has TRBV18 and TRBJ2-2; D call uncertain. Trimming stripped 1 base from V and 5 bases from J, with 11 bases between. The V gene's germline CDR1 is KGHSH and CDR2 LQKENI. This CDR3 comprises 15 residues. Written as DNA, the CDR3 is TGTGCCAGCTCACCACAGATGGACGAAACCGGGGAGCTGTTTTTT. This sequence encodes CASSPQMDETGELFF.

The chain joins TRBV9 to TRBJ1-4; possibly TRBD1 for D (6 bases). This CDR3 comprises 13 residues. Germline CDR1 and CDR2: SGDLS and YYNGEE. Trimming stripped 3 bases from V and 5 bases from J, with 8 bases between. The CDR3 DNA is TGTGCCAGCAGCGAGGGGGGAAATGAAAAACTGTTTTTT. Protein: CASSEGGNEKLFF.

This clone was picked up one time. V usage is TRBV7-8 and J usage is TRBJ2-2; unclear D gene. With 6 bases removed from V and 4 bases from J, the gap between germline ends came to 12 bases. The germline gives CDR1 SGHVS, CDR2 FQNEAQ. CDR3 length: 14 amino acids. CDR3 DNA sequence: TGTGCCAGCAGGTTTCGGCAGGCCACCGGGGAGCTGTTTTTT. It codes for CASRFRQATGELFF.

J is TRBJ1-4 and V is TRBV9; 7 bases match TRBD1. V trimming: 3 bases; J trimming: 7 bases; junction bases outside the gene matches: 3. This CDR3 contains 13 residues. Germline CDR1 reads SGDLS; CDR2 reads YYNGEE. Here the CDR3 reads CASSARQGEKLFF. CDR3 nucleotide sequence: TGTGCCAGCAGCGCCCGACAGGGTGAAAAACTGTTTTTT.

As concerns this clone: Other DNA sequences of this sample code for an identical CDR3. This chain uses TRBV5-1 with TRBJ2-1; the match to TRBD2 covers 15 bases. Trimming at V came to 4 bases and at J to 8 bases, leaving 4 bases not matched to a gene. CDR1 and CDR2 from the germline V gene are SGHRS and YFSETQ. CDR3 length: 15 amino acids. CDR3 amino acids: CASSPWTSGRDEQFF. In nucleotides, the CDR3 is TGCGCCAGCAGCCCCTGGACTAGCGGGAGGGATGAGCAGTTCTTC.

V gene TRBV15 combines with J gene TRBJ2-3; D perhaps matches TRBD2 (5 bases). Germline CDR1 is LNHNV and CDR2 is YYDKDF (reference sequence). Trimming stripped 6 bases from V and 1 base from J, with 14 bases between. This CDR3 region has 15 residues. CDR3 in amino acids: CATSLWGEGTDTQYF. The CDR3 DNA reads as TGTGCCACCAGTCTATGGGGAGAAGGCACAGATACGCAGTATTTT.

This chain links TRBV28 with TRBJ1-2; no clear D gene. CDR1 MDHEN and CDR2 SYDVKM come from the germline V gene. Trimming cost V 4 bases and J 7 bases, with 10 bases left between them. The CDR3 consists of 12 residues. CDR3: CASSSPLGGYTF. In nucleotides, the CDR3 is TGTGCCAGCAGTTCCCCTCTGGGTGGCTACACCTTC.

The gene calls are TRBV10-3 and TRBJ2-7; D is undetermined. V gave up 0 bases and J gave up 3 bases, with 15 bases separating them. CDR3 length equals 16 residues. Germline lookup yields CDR1 ENHRY and CDR2 SYGVKD. The CDR3 DNA reads TGTGCCATCAGTGAGTCGGACGGGCTCGCGGTCTACGAGCAGTACTTC. Its protein product is CAISESDGLAVYEQYF.

The chain has TRBV9 and TRBJ1-3; 7 nucleotides line up with TRBD1. From germline, CDR1 is SGDLS and CDR2 YYNGEE. With 0 bases clipped from V and 4 bases from J, the junction kept 7 bases outside the gene matches. CDR3 length equals 16 residues. This CDR3 is CASSVDRGSRGNTIYF. The CDR3 DNA follows: TGTGCCAGCAGCGTAGACAGGGGCTCGAGAGGAAACACCATATATTTT. The whole variable domain, filled in from reference TRBV9 and TRBJ1-3, reads DSGVTQTPKHLITATGQRVTLRCSPRSGDLSVYWYQQSLDQGLQFLIQYYNGEERAKGNILERFSAQQFPDLHSELNLSSLELGDSALYFCASSVDRGSRGNTIYFGEGSWLTVV.

The chain is built from TRBV10-1 and TRBJ2-1, with D possibly TRBD1 on 6 matching bases. The length of the CDR3 is 14 residues. V was pared by 5 bases and J by 0 bases, with 8 bases between. The germline V gene encodes CDR1 WNHNN and CDR2 SYGVQD (reference sequence). The chain's CDR3 is CASSTGSSYNEQFF. For the CDR3, the DNA is TGCGCCAGCAGTACAGGGAGCTCCTACAATGAGCAGTTCTTC.

The CDR3 sequence is CASSTSPGQGLEQYF. The CDR3 bases are TGTGCCAGCAGTACCTCACCGGGACAGGGCCTCGAGCAGTACTTC. The rearrangement joins TRBV27 to TRBJ2-7; 9 positions agree with TRBD1. Germline lookup yields CDR1 MNHEY and CDR2 SMNVEV (reference sequence). V dropped 5 bases and J dropped 6; count of bases not matched to a gene: 11. The CDR3 length is 15 residues.

The V and J genes are TRBV27 and TRBJ2-7; TRBD1 agrees at 7 bases. V shed 4 bases and J 3 bases; nucleotides not matched to a gene: 9. CDR1 and CDR2 from the germline V gene are MNHEY and SMNVEV (reference sequence). This CDR3 is 15 amino acids long. The CDR3 coding sequence is TGTGCCAGCAGTTGGTCGACAGGGTCCATCTACGAGCAGTACTTC. This sequence encodes CASSWSTGSIYEQYF.

This clone was counted once. The gene calls are TRBV9 and TRBJ1-3, with 9 bases lining up with TRBD1. The CDR3 consists of 15 residues. From germline, CDR1 is SGDLS and CDR2 YYNGEE. J was trimmed by 10 bases and V by 3 bases; bases with no gene match: 11. The CDR3: CASSAGDRESWTIYF. CDR3 nucleotides: TGTGCCAGCAGCGCCGGGGACAGGGAGTCGTGGACCATATATTTT. Combining the CDR3 with reference TRBV9 and TRBJ1-3 gives the whole variable domain DSGVTQTPKHLITATGQRVTLRCSPRSGDLSVYWYQQSLDQGLQFLIQYYNGEERAKGNILERFSAQQFPDLHSELNLSSLELGDSALYFCASSAGDRESWTIYFGEGSWLTVV.

This chain uses TRBV5-4 with TRBJ2-7; maybe TRBD1 (5 bases). This CDR3 is built from 14 residues. Trimming pared 4 bases from V and 1 base from J, leaving 12 bases between. In germline, CDR1 is SGHNT, CDR2 YYREEE (reference sequence). The CDR3: CASSVRDRSYEQYF. Written as DNA, the CDR3 is TGTGCCAGCAGCGTGCGAGACAGATCCTACGAGCAGTACTTC.

The gene calls are TRBV14 and TRBJ2-2; D unclear. The CDR3 has 14 residues. Trimming pared 3 bases from V and 1 base from J, leaving 6 bases between. Germline V gives CDR1 SGHDN, CDR2 FVKESK. As DNA, the CDR3 is TGTGCCAGCAGCCACCCACAGAACACCGGGGAGCTGTTTTTT. It is translated as CASSHPQNTGELFF.

This rearrangement joins TRBV5-4 to TRBJ2-1; D is perhaps TRBD1 (6 bases). Between the trimmed V and J ends, which lost 4 bases and 7 bases, there was a span of 15 bases. The germline V gene has CDR1 SGHNT and CDR2 YYREEE (reference sequence). There are 14 residues in the CDR3. CDR3 sequence: CASSPRGSGNEQFF. The CDR3 DNA reads as TGTGCCAGCAGCCCCAGGGGTTCGGGGAATGAGCAGTTCTTC. The whole variable domain, remainder taken from reference TRBV5-4 and TRBJ2-1, is ETGVTQSPTHLIKTRGQQVTLRCSSQSGHNTVSWYQQALGQGPQFIFQYYREEENGRGNFPPRFSGLQFPNYSSELNVNALELDDSALYLCASSPRGSGNEQFFGPGTRLTVL.

The chain combines TRBV9 with TRBJ2-1; the match to TRBD1 covers 7 bases. The CDR3 extends over 17 amino acids. CDR1 and CDR2 from the germline V gene are SGDLS and YYNGEE. V trimming: 3 bases; J trimming: 0 bases; junction bases outside the gene matches: 9. CDR3 nucleotide sequence: TGTGCCAGCAGCGCAGGGGGTGAGGTGGGCTCCTACAATGAGCAGTTCTTC. Amino acids: CASSAGGEVGSYNEQFF.

The chain has TRBV5-6 and TRBJ2-7; D unclear. This CDR3 region has 12 residues. The V gene's germline CDR1 is SGHDT and CDR2 YYEEEE. With 4 bases removed from V and 6 bases from J, the gap between germline ends came to 11 bases. This CDR3 reads CASSQWSREQYF. The CDR3 DNA is TGTGCCAGCAGCCAATGGTCACGCGAGCAGTACTTC.

V is TRBV5-1 and J is TRBJ2-1, with 8 bases aligning to TRBD2. Trimming took 0 bases from V and 6 from J; bases not matched to a gene: 11. This CDR3 is 17 amino acids long. CDR1 and CDR2 (germline): SGHRS, YFSETQ. Here the CDR3 reads CASSLGQRGIVVNEQFF. CDR3 DNA: TGCGCCAGCAGCTTGGGCCAGCGGGGGATAGTAGTCAATGAGCAGTTCTTC. Supplemented by reference TRBV5-1 and TRBJ2-1, the full variable domain reads KAGVTQTPRYLIKTRGQQVTLSCSPISGHRSVSWYQQTPGQGLQFLFEYFSETQRNKGNFPGRFSGRQFSNSRSEMNVSTLELGDSALYLCASSLGQRGIVVNEQFFGPGTRLTVL.

The chain is built from TRBV7-2 and TRBJ1-3; no clear D. The V end was cut by 1 base, the J end by 0 bases, with 7 bases between. This CDR3 has 15 amino acids. Germline lookup yields CDR1 SGHTA and CDR2 FQGNSA. Here the CDR3 reads CASSLESLSGNTIYF. In nucleotides, the CDR3 is TGTGCCAGCAGCTTAGAAAGCCTCTCTGGAAACACCATATATTTT.